This T cell receptor (beta chain) was identified in a study of neurological immune-mediated disorders. General study results and limits: No expanded-clone CDR3 amino acid sequence recurred across subjects, suggesting private TCR-beta repertoires.

This clonotype came up many times. The antigen is unknown. With 6 bases clipped from V and 3 bases from J, the junction kept 4 bases outside the gene matches. The germline gives CDR1 DFQATT, CDR2 SNEGSKA (reference sequence). There are 13 residues in the CDR3. TCRdb independently ran MiXCR on the 5' RACE reads; one entry per CDR3 protein. The sample yields about 59,000 distinct CDR3 sequences, approximately 12% seen once. This chain connects TRBV20-1 to TRBJ2-7; 11 nucleotides agree with TRBD1. This TCR came from a woman aged 60 to 75 with HTLV-1-associated myelopathy (HAM/TSP). The sample taken for sequencing was PBMCs. Here the CDR3 DNA reads TGCAGTGCCCCAGGGACAGGGGGCTACGAGCAGTACTTC. This gives the protein CSAPGTGGYEQYF.